These T cell receptor beta chains were read from a single sample in a study of Ad26.COV2.S vaccination and SARS-CoV-2 variants. Here immunoSEQ multiplex PCR was the method, and the copy in TCRdb shows in-frame clones only, minus some. The sample consists of over 350,000 clones, around 85% of them appearing once. The material was peripheral blood, obtained in a trial of Ad26.COV2.S vaccine versus placebo. The receptors come from a person aged 18 to 65 who received the Ad26.COV2.S COVID-19 vaccine or a placebo. CDR3s include the opening cysteine and the closing phenylalanine or tryptophan. Each record gives: D gene, J gene, V gene, clone size, CDR3 DNA, CDR3 protein. A D gene is named only where the DNA matches it firmly. The size of a clone is reported for some rows only, either as once, few or many, or as a class for expanded clones.

-	TRBJ2-7	TRBV2	once	TGTGCCAGCAGTGAGAACCGCGGGGTCCACGAGCAGTACTTC	CASSENRGVHEQYF
-	TRBJ2-1	TRBV27	-	TGTGCCAGCAGTAAGGGGATTTACAATGAGCAGTTCTTC	CASSKGIYNEQFF
-	TRBJ2-7	TRBV5-4	-	TGTGCCAGCAGCTTTGAAGCCGGGGACGCCTCCTACGAGCAGTACTTC	CASSFEAGDASYEQYF
TRBD2	TRBJ2-5	TRBV5-4	-	TGTGCCAGCAGCGTTGGGACTAGCGGGGCGAGAGAGACCCAGTACTTC	CASSVGTSGARETQYF
TRBD2	TRBJ2-1	TRBV5-1	once	TGCGCCAGCAGCACACCCGGGACTAGCGCCAATGAGCAGTTCTTC	CASSTPGTSANEQFF
TRBD2	TRBJ2-1	TRBV4-3	-	TGCGCCAGCAGCCAATACGTAAGCGGGGGGGCGTTTGAGCAGTTCTTC	CASSQYVSGGAFEQFF
TRBD1	TRBJ2-3	TRBV11-2	once	TGTGCCAGCAGCTTAGCCGACAGGGTGGGAGATACGCAGTATTTT	CASSLADRVGDTQYF
-	TRBJ1-2	TRBV3-1/TRBV3-2	-	TGTGCCAGCAGCCCACATCCGGACTATGGCTACACCTTC	CASSPHPDYGYTF
TRBD1	TRBJ2-1	TRBV6-5	-	TGTGCCAGCAAAGACAGGGCCGACTCCTACAATGAGCAGTTCTTC	CASKDRADSYNEQFF
-	TRBJ2-5	TRBV4-1	-	TGCGCCAGCAGCCAAAGTTTAGTCGCCAAGACCCAGTACTTC	CASSQSLVAKTQYF
-	TRBJ1-2	TRBV5-6	-	TGTGCCAGCAGCTTTAGGGCCTATGGCTACACCTTC	CASSFRAYGYTF
TRBD1	TRBJ1-2	TRBV6-5	-	TGTGCCAGCAGTTGGAACCGGGACAGTGTCTACTATGGCTACACCTTC	CASSWNRDSVYYGYTF
-	TRBJ1-5	TRBV4-1	-	TGCGCCAGCAGCCGAGAGGAGGTTCAGCCCCAGCATTTT	CASSREEVQPQHF
-	TRBJ1-1	TRBV15	-	TGTGCCACCAGCAGAGATGGCTACCTCTCAGGAGGGCCGAACACTGAAGCTTTCTTT	CATSRDGYLSGGPNTEAFF
-	TRBJ1-3	TRBV5-1	-	TGCGCCAGCAGCGTGGACGTAAACTCTGGAAACACCATATATTTT	CASSVDVNSGNTIYF
TRBD1	TRBJ1-2	TRBV3-1/TRBV3-2	-	TGTGCCAGCAGCCTTAAACTTCGACAGGGTGTCTATGGCTACACCTTC	CASSLKLRQGVYGYTF
-	TRBJ2-2	TRBV7-2	-	TGTGCCAGCAGCTTAGTTTCCGGCACCGGGGAGCTGTTTTTT	CASSLVSGTGELFF
-	TRBJ2-5	TRBV20-1	-	TGCAGTGCTACCCGGGACTCCACGCACTTC	CSATRDSTHF
TRBD1	TRBJ1-6	TRBV18	few	TGTGCCAGCTCACCACCCGAAGGGGGCAGGGGTTCACCCCTCCACTTT	CASSPPEGGRGSPLHF
TRBD2	TRBJ2-2	TRBV3-1/TRBV3-2	-	TGTGCCAGCAGCCGGGGACTAGCGGGGGGACAATTTAACACCGGGGAGCTGTTTTTT	CASSRGLAGGQFNTGELFF
-	TRBJ1-5	TRBV6-2/TRBV6-3	once	TGTGCCAGCAGCATAGCAGGGAACCCCAATCAGCCCCAGCATTTT	CASSIAGNPNQPQHF
TRBD1	TRBJ2-1	TRBV19	-	TGTGCCAGTAGTTCCGGGACAGGGGTGCGCAATGAGCAGTTCTTC	CASSSGTGVRNEQFF
-	TRBJ2-5	TRBV30	once	TGTGCCTGGAGTGGAGTTGGCCAAGAGACCCAGTACTTC	CAWSGVGQETQYF
TRBD1	TRBJ2-4	TRBV5-6	-	TGTGCCAGCAGCGGGGACAGGGTTCCCATTCAGTACTTC	CASSGDRVPIQYF
-	TRBJ1-2	TRBV2	-	TGTGCCAGCAGTGAAATGCCCGCGGGCGCCGGTGGCTACACCTTC	CASSEMPAGAGGYTF
TRBD1	TRBJ1-1	TRBV19	-	TGTGCCAGTAGTGTAGGACAGGGGACTGAAGCTTTCTTT	CASSVGQGTEAFF
-	TRBJ2-3	TRBV7-8	-	TGTGCCAGCAGCCAGCTACCGGGACAAACAAGCACAGATACGCAGTATTTT	CASSQLPGQTSTDTQYF
-	TRBJ1-3	TRBV4-3	-	TGCGCCAGCAGCCAAGATTTGAAGGGATGGGCTGGAAACACCATATATTTT	CASSQDLKGWAGNTIYF
-	TRBJ1-2	TRBV5-4	few	TGTGCCAGCAGCTTGCCAGGCAATACAGTCTATGGCTACACCTTC	CASSLPGNTVYGYTF
-	TRBJ1-1	TRBV5-5	-	TGTGCCAGCAGTTCGACCGGGACACACTATGAAGCTTTCTTT	CASSSTGTHYEAFF
TRBD1	TRBJ1-1	TRBV4-1	few	TGCGCCAGCAGCTACAGGGGAGAAACTGAAGCTTTCTTT	CASSYRGETEAFF
TRBD2	TRBJ2-1	TRBV11-2	-	TGTGCCAGCAGTGGACTAGCGGGGGTCTATGAGCAGTTCTTC	CASSGLAGVYEQFF
-	TRBJ2-4	TRBV3-1/TRBV3-2	few	TGTGCCAGCAGCCAACGTCTGGACACACCCCTAAACATTCAGTACTTC	CASSQRLDTPLNIQYF
-	TRBJ2-7	TRBV5-4	-	TGTGCCACCACTCCTAACAGGGGCGGGACCTACGAGCAGTACTTC	CATTPNRGGTYEQYF
-	TRBJ2-1	TRBV4-3	-	TGCGCCAGCAGCCAAAGACACAGTGGGGGTGGGTCCTACAATGAGCAGTTCTTC	CASSQRHSGGGSYNEQFF
-	TRBJ1-6	TRBV7-8	-	TGTGCCAGCAGCTTAGGAACAGGGATCAATTCACCCCTCCACTTT	CASSLGTGINSPLHF
-	TRBJ1-2	TRBV2	-	TGTGCCAGCAGTTCGACGGAACTCTATGGCTACACCTTC	CASSSTELYGYTF
-	TRBJ1-1	TRBV2	-	TGTGCCAGCAGGGCTCATAACACTGAAGCTTTCTTT	CASRAHNTEAFF
-	TRBJ1-1	TRBV19	-	TGTGCCAGTAGTATGGGGAGGGGCGAAAACACTGAAGCTTTCTTT	CASSMGRGENTEAFF
-	TRBJ2-3	TRBV29-1	once	TGCAGCGTTGAACCTAGGCTACGGACAGATACGCAGTATTTT	CSVEPRLRTDTQYF
-	TRBJ1-6	TRBV11-2	-	TGTGCCAGCAGCTTAGCGCGGGGAACGAGGAATTCACCCCTCCACTTT	CASSLARGTRNSPLHF
-	TRBJ1-5	TRBV7-8	few	TGTGCCAGCAGCTTAGCTCGCCGGGGATTGGGCAATCAGCCCCAGCATTTT	CASSLARRGLGNQPQHF
-	TRBJ2-2	TRBV13	-	TGTGCCAGCAGTTCGCAGGGGCGATCGAACACCGGGGAGCTGTTTTTT	CASSSQGRSNTGELFF
-	TRBJ1-5	TRBV20-1	-	TGCAGTGCTAGTATCGGGCTTGATAGCAATCAGCCCCAGCATTTT	CSASIGLDSNQPQHF
-	TRBJ1-3	TRBV7-2	few	TGTGCCAGCAGCTTGGGGGGGGACCCTGGAAACACCATATATTTT	CASSLGGDPGNTIYF
-	TRBJ1-2	TRBV7-2	-	TGTGCCAGCAGCTTAGATCTCAATTCGGGCGGCTACACCTTC	CASSLDLNSGGYTF
-	TRBJ1-1	TRBV18	-	TGTGCCAGCTCACCCTGGGACCTCAACACTGAAGCTTTCTTT	CASSPWDLNTEAFF
-	TRBJ1-5	TRBV5-5	-	TGTGCCAGCAGCTCGGACATTACCTATCAGCCCCAGCATTTT	CASSSDITYQPQHF
-	TRBJ2-1	TRBV6-5	-	TGTGCCAGCAGTTACGACGCACTAGGTGAGCAGTTCTTC	CASSYDALGEQFF
-	TRBJ2-7	TRBV5-5	-	TGTGCCAGCAGCTTGGGTAAGGGGGGGTACGAGCAGTACTTC	CASSLGKGGYEQYF
-	TRBJ1-1	TRBV19	-	TGTGCCAGTAGTTTTCAACAGGGATGGACTGAAGCTTTCTTT	CASSFQQGWTEAFF
-	TRBJ2-7	TRBV7-2	-	TGTGCCAGCAGCTTCAGCGACAGGTCCTACGAGCAGTACTTC	CASSFSDRSYEQYF
-	TRBJ1-1	TRBV5-1	-	TGCGCAAGTCGGGGGGCTTTGGGCACTGAAGCTTTCTTT	CASRGALGTEAFF
TRBD1	TRBJ1-1	TRBV29-1	-	TGCAGCGTGACACTCGACAGGGTGAACACTGAAGCTTTCTTT	CSVTLDRVNTEAFF
-	TRBJ1-2	TRBV6-5	-	TGTGCCAGCAGTTACTCGGGGGGGAGAGGGGGCTACACCTTC	CASSYSGGRGGYTF
-	TRBJ2-2	TRBV2	few	TGTGCCACCTCGCGGGGTGCGAACACCGGGGAGCTGTTTTTT	CATSRGANTGELFF
-	TRBJ1-1	TRBV18	-	TGTGCCAGCTCACCGATGAACACTGAAGCTTTCTTT	CASSPMNTEAFF
TRBD1	TRBJ1-2	TRBV3-1/TRBV3-2	-	TGTGCCAGCAGCGATCGGGACAGGCATAACTATGGCTACACCTTC	CASSDRDRHNYGYTF
-	TRBJ2-1	TRBV3-1/TRBV3-2	-	TGTGCCAGCAGCCCGCAAGTGGCGCCTTTAACTGATACCTACAATGAGCAGTTCTTC	CASSPQVAPLTDTYNEQFF